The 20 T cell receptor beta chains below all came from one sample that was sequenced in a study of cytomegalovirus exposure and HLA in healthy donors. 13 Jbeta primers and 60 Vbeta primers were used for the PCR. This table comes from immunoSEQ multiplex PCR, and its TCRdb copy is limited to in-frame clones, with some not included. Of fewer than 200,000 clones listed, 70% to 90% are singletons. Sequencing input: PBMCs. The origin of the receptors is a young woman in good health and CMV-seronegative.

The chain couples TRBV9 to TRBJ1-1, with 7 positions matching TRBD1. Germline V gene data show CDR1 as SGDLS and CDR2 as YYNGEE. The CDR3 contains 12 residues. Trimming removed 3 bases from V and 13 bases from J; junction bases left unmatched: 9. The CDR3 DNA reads TGTGCCAGCAGCGCCGGACAGGTTTCCGTTTTCTTT. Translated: CASSAGQVSVFF.

In DNA, the CDR3 is TGTGCCAGCAGTGTGGGCAGGACCTACGAGCAGTACTTC. Encoded protein: CASSVGRTYEQYF. The chain recombines TRBV6-1 with TRBJ2-7; no clear D. Germline CDR1 and CDR2: MNHNS and SASEGT. V was shortened by 4 bases and J by 2 bases, with 9 bases between the two germline ends. This CDR3 spans 13 amino acids.

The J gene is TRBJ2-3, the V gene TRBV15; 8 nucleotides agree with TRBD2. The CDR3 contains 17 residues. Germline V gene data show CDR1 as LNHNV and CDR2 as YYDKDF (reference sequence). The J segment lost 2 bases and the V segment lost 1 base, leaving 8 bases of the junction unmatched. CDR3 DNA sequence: TGTGCCACCAGCAGAGGTCTGCGGGGGGTTAACACAGATACGCAGTATTTT. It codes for CATSRGLRGVNTDTQYF.

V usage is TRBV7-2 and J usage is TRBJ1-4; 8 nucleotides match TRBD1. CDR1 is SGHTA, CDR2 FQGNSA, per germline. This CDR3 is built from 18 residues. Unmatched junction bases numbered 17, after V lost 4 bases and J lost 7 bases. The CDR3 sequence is CASSSWTGPPLWGEKLFF. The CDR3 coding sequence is TGTGCCAGCAGCTCCTGGACAGGGCCCCCACTGTGGGGTGAAAAACTGTTTTTT.

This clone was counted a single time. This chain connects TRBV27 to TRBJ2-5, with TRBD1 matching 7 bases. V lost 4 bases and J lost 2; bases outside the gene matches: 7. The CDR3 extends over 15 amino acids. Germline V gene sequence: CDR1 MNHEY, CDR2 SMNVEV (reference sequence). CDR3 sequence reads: CASSSLMGQQETQYF. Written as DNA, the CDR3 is TGTGCCAGCAGTTCCCTGATGGGACAGCAAGAGACCCAGTACTTC.

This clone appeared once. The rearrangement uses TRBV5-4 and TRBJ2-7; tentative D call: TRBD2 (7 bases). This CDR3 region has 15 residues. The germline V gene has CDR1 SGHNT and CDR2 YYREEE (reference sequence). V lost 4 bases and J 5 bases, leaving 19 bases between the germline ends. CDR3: CASSAARGAVNEQYF. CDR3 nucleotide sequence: TGTGCCAGCAGCGCCGCTCGGGGGGCGGTGAACGAGCAGTACTTC.

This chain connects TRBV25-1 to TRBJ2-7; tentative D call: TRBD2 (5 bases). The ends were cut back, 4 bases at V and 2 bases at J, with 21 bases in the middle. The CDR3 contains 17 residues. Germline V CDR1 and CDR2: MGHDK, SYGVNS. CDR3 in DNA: TGTGCCAGCAGTGTCCGATTTCTTAGCGACCGGACCTACGAGCAGTACTTC. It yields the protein CASSVRFLSDRTYEQYF.

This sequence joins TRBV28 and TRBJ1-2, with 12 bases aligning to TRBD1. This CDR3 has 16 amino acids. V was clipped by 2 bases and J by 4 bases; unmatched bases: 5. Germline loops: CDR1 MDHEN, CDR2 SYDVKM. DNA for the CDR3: TGTGCCAGCAGTTTAGGTGGGACAGGGGGCACCTATGGCTACACCTTC. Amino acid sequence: CASSLGGTGGTYGYTF.

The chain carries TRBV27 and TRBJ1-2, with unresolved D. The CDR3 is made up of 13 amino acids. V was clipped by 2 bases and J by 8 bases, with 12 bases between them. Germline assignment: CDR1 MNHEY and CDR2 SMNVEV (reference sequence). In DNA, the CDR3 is TGTGCCAGCAGTTTAAGTCGGCCGGGAGGCTACACCTTC. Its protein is CASSLSRPGGYTF.

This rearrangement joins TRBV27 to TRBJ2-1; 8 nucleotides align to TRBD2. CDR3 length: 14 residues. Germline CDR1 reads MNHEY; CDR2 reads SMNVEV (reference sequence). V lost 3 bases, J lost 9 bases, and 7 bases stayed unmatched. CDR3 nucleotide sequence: TGTGCCAGCAGTTTTGATACTAGCGGCAGTGAGCAGTTCTTC. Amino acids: CASSFDTSGSEQFF.

CDR3 sequence: CATSRVPEVNTEAFF. DNA of the CDR3: TGTGCCACCAGCAGAGTTCCAGAGGTAAACACTGAAGCTTTCTTT. The rearrangement uses TRBV15 and TRBJ1-1; D gene uncertain. This CDR3 spans 15 amino acids. Germline lookup yields CDR1 LNHNV and CDR2 YYDKDF (reference sequence). The V end lost 1 base, the J end lost 2 bases, and 11 bases lay between the germline ends.

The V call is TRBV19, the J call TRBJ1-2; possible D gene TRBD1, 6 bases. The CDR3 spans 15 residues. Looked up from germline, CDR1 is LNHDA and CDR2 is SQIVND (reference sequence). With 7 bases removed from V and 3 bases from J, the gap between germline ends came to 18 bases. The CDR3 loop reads CASTIFEYRDYGYTF. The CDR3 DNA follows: TGTGCCAGTACCATATTCGAATACAGGGACTATGGCTACACCTTC.

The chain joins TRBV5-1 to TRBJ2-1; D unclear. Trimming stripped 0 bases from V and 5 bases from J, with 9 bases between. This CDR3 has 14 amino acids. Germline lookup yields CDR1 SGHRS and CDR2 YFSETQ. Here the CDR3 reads CASSLVSRHNEQFF. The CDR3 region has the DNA TGCGCCAGCAGCTTGGTATCCCGTCACAATGAGCAGTTCTTC.

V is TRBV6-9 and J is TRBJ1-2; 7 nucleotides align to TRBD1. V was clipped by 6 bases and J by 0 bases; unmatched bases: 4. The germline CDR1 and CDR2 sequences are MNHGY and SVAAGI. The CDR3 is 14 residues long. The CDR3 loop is CASRRDSTNYGYTF. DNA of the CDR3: TGTGCCAGCAGAAGGGACAGTACTAACTATGGCTACACCTTC.

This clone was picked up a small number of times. As DNA, the CDR3 is TGTGCCAGCAGCATGAACACTGAAGCTTTCTTT. Its protein product is CASSMNTEAFF. The chain joins TRBV2 to TRBJ1-1; no reliable D call. The V gene's germline CDR1 is SNHLY and CDR2 FYNNEI. Trimming took 6 bases from V and 0 from J, leaving 2 bases between them. There are 11 residues in the CDR3.

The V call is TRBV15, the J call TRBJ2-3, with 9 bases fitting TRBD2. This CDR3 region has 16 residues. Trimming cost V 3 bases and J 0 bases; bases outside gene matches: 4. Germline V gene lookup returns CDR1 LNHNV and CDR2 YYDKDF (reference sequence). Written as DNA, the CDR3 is TGTGCCACCAGCAGCGGACTAGCGCGAAGCACAGATACGCAGTATTTT. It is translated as CATSSGLARSTDTQYF.

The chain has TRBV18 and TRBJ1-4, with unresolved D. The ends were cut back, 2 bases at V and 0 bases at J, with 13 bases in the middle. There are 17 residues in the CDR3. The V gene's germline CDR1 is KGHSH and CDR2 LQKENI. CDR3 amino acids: CASSPVRQAATNEKLFF. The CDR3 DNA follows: TGTGCCAGCTCACCAGTGCGACAAGCTGCAACTAATGAAAAACTGTTTTTT. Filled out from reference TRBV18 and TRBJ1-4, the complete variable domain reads NAGVMQNPRHLVRRRGQEARLRCSPMKGHSHVYWYRQLPEEGLKFMVYLQKENIIDESGMPKERFSAEFPKEGPSILRIQQVVRGDSAAYFCASSPVRQAATNEKLFFGSGTQLSVL.

CDR3 DNA: TGTGCCAGTAGGGAGGACAGGAGAGCTAACTATGGCTACACCTTC. This translates into CASREDRRANYGYTF. The gene calls are TRBV19 and TRBJ1-2, with 7 bases matching TRBD1. CDR3 length: 15 residues. V was pared by 6 bases and J by 0 bases, with 7 bases of the junction left unmatched. The germline V gene encodes CDR1 LNHDA and CDR2 SQIVND (reference sequence). Full variable domain (outside the CDR3, taken from reference TRBV19 and TRBJ1-2): DGGITQSPKYLFRKEGQNVTLSCEQNLNHDAMYWYRQDPGQGLRLIYYSQIVNDFQKGDIAEGYSVSREKKESFPLTVTSAQKNPTAFYLCASREDRRANYGYTFGSGTRLTVV.

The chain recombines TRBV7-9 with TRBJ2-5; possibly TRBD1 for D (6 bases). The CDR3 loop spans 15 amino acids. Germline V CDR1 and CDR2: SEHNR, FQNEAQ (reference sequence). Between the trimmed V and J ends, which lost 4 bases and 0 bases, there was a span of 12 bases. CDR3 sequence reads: CASSWTDEYQETQYF. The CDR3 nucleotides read TGTGCCAGCAGCTGGACAGACGAGTACCAAGAGACCCAGTACTTC.

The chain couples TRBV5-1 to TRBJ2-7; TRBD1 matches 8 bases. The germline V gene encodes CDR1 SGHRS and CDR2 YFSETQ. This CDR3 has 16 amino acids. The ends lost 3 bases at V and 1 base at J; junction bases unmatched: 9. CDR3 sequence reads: CASSWHRGTRSYEQYF. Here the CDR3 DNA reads TGCGCCAGCAGCTGGCACAGGGGGACTCGATCCTACGAGCAGTACTTC.